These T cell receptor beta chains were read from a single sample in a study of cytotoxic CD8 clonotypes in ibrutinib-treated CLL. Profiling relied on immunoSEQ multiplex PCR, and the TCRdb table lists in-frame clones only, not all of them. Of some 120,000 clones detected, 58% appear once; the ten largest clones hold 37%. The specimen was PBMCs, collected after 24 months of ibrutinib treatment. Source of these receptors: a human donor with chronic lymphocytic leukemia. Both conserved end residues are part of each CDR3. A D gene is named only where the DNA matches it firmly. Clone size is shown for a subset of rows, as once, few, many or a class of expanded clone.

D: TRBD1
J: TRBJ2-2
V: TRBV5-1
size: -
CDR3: CASSFLGQGNTGELFF
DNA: TGCGCCAGCAGCTTCCTTGGACAGGGGAACACCGGGGAGCTGTTTTTT

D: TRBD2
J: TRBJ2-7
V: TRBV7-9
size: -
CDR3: CASTYALAGGPYEQYF
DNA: TGTGCCAGCACCTATGCTCTAGCGGGGGGGCCCTACGAGCAGTACTTC

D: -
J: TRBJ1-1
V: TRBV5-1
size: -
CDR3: CASSLAQTTGEAFF
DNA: TGCGCCAGCAGCTTGGCCCAGACAACTGGGGAAGCTTTCTTT

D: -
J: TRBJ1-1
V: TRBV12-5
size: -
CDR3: CASGLVLGGLSTEAFF
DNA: TGTGCTAGTGGTTTGGTACTCGGGGGTTTAAGCACTGAAGCTTTCTTT

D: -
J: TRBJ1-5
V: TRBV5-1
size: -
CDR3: CASSLGGSNQPQHF
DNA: TGCGCCAGCAGCTTGGGGGGGAGCAATCAGCCCCAGCATTTT

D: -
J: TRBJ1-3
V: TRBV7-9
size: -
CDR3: CASSLGGSGNTIYF
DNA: TGTGCCAGCAGCCTAGGAGGGTCCGGAAACACCATATATTTT

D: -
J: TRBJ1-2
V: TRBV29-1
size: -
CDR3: CSVDRDNSNYGYTF
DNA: TGCAGCGTGGACCGGGACAACAGCAACTATGGCTACACCTTC

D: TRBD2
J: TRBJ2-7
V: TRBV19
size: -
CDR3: CASTPKRGGRNEQYF
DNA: TGTGCCAGTACCCCAAAGCGGGGGGGTAGGAACGAGCAGTACTTC

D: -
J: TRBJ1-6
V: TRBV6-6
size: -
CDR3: CATLGASEGTRSPLHF
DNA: TGTGCCACGTTAGGAGCCTCAGAGGGTACGCGCTCACCCCTCCACTTT

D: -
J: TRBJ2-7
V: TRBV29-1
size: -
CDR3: CSVGGRDYEQYF
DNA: TGCAGCGTTGGGGGCAGGGATTACGAGCAGTACTTC

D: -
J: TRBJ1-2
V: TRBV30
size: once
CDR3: CAWITPDRTYGYTF
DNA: TGTGCCTGGATCACCCCAGACAGGACCTATGGCTACACCTTC

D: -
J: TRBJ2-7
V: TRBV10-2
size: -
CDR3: CATRQDLITSSYEQYF
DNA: TGCGCCACCAGACAGGATCTAATAACATCCTCCTACGAGCAGTACTTC

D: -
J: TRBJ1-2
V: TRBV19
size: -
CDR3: CASSISPGYGYTF
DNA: TGTGCCAGTAGTATCAGCCCTGGGTATGGCTACACCTTC

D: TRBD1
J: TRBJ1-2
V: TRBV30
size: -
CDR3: CAWSGPTGTGQGYTF
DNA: TGTGCCTGGAGTGGGCCAACCGGGACAGGGCAGGGCTACACCTTC

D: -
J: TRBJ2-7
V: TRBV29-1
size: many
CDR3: CSVLRHGSYEQYF
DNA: TGCAGCGTCCTGAGACATGGGTCCTACGAGCAGTACTTC

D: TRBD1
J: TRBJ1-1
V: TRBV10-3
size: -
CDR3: CAIRSLATGGSNTEAFF
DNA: TGTGCCATCAGATCCCTTGCGACAGGGGGATCGAACACTGAAGCTTTCTTT

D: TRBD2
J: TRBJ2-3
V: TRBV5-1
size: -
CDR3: CASSLESGASTDTQYF
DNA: TGCGCCAGCAGCTTGGAGAGCGGGGCTAGCACAGATACGCAGTATTTT

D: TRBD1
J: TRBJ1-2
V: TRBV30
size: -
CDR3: CAWAGMGQSTDYTF
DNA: TGTGCCTGGGCCGGAATGGGACAGTCCACCGACTACACCTTC

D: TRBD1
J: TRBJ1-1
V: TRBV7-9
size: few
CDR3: CASSLGQQGRPEAFF
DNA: TGTGCCAGCAGCTTAGGGCAACAGGGGCGCCCCGAAGCTTTCTTT

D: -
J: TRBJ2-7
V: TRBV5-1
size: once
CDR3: CASSPDGGQNLGQYF
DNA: TGCGCCAGCAGCCCAGACGGAGGACAGAACTTGGGGCAGTACTTC

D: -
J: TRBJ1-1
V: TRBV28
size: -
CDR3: CASSFGQMNTEAFF
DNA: TGTGCCAGCAGTTTCGGTCAGATGAACACTGAAGCTTTCTTT

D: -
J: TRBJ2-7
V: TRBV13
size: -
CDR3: CASSPRLNPYEQYF
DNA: TGTGCCAGCAGCCCCCGTTTAAACCCCTACGAGCAGTACTTC

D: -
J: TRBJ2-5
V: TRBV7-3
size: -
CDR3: CASSSNDMGTQYF
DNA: TGTGCCAGCAGCTCGAACGATATGGGGACCCAGTACTTC

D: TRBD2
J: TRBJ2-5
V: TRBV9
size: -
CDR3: CASSVSAQRGGQETQYF
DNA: TGTGCCAGCAGCGTTAGTGCCCAGCGGGGGGGACAAGAGACCCAGTACTTC

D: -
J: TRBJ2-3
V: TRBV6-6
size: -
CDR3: CASSRPGDTQYF
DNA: TGTGCCAGCAGTCGACCCGGGGATACGCAGTATTTT

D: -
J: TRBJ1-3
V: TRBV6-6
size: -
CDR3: CAIAQGPLRLNTIYF
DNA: TGTGCCATCGCACAGGGACCTCTACGTCTAAACACCATATATTTT

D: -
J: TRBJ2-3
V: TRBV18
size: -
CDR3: CASSSGTGRDTQYF
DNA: TGTGCCAGCTCATCCGGGACTGGGCGGGATACGCAGTATTTT

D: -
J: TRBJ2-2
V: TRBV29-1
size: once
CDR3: CSAGRTNTGELFF
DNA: TGCAGCGCTGGACGCACGAACACCGGGGAGCTGTTTTTT

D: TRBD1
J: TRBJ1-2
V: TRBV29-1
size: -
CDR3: CSAGGEGYGYTF
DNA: TGCAGTGCAGGGGGAGAGGGCTATGGCTACACCTTC

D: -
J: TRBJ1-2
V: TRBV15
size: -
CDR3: CATSRDGNYGYTF
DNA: TGTGCCACCAGCAGAGACGGGAACTATGGCTACACCTTC

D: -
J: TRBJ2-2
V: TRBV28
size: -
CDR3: CASSFSKGNTGELFF
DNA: TGTGCCAGCAGTTTTTCCAAGGGGAACACCGGGGAGCTGTTTTTT

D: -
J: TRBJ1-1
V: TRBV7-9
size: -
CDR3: CASSLNTEAFF
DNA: TGTGCCAGCAGCTTAAACACTGAAGCTTTCTTT

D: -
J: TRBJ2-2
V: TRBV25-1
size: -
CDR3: CASSAGSPGELFF
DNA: TGTGCCAGCAGTGCCGGCTCTCCCGGGGAGCTGTTTTTT

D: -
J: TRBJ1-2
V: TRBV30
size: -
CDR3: CAWTTAGGNYGYTF
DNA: TGTGCCTGGACCACCGCGGGAGGGAACTATGGCTACACCTTC

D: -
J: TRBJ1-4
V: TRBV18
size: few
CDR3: CASSPNGQATTTNEKLFF
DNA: TGTGCCAGCTCACCAAACGGGCAGGCGACGACAACTAATGAAAAACTGTTTTTT

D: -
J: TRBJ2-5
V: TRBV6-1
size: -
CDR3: CASRARAGETQYF
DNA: TGTGCCAGCAGGGCCAGGGCTGGAGAGACCCAGTACTTC

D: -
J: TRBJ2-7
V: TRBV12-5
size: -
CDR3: CASGLVQAGTLYEQYF
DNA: TGTGCTAGTGGTTTGGTCCAGGCAGGGACTCTCTACGAGCAGTACTTC

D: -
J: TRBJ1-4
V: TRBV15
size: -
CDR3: CATSRVATNEKLFF
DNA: TGTGCCACCAGCAGGGTTGCAACTAATGAAAAACTGTTTTTT

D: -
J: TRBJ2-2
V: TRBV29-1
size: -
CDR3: CSGGATGELFF
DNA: TGCAGCGGGGGGGCGACCGGGGAGCTGTTTTTT

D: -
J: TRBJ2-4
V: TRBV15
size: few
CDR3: CATSRDLGGIRDIQYF
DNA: TGTGCCACCAGCAGAGATCTGGGCGGAATCCGTGACATTCAGTACTTC

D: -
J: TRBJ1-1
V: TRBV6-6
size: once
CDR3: CASGGGQTYTEAFF
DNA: TGTGCCAGCGGAGGAGGGCAGACATACACTGAAGCTTTCTTT

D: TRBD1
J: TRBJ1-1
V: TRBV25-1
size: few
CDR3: CASSDLRQGVLTEAFF
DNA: TGTGCCAGCAGTGACCTACGACAGGGAGTGTTGACTGAAGCTTTCTTT

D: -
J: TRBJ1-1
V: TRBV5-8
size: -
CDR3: CASSLEGGSEAFF
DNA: TGTGCCAGCAGCTTGGAAGGGGGGTCTGAAGCTTTCTTT

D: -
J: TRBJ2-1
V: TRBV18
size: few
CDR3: CASSQNEGYNEQFF
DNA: TGTGCCAGCTCACAAAACGAAGGCTACAATGAGCAGTTCTTC

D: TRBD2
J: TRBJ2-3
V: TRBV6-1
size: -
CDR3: CASSETGTSVDTQYF
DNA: TGTGCCAGCAGTGAAACCGGGACTAGTGTGGATACGCAGTATTTT

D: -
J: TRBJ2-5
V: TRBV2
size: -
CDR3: CASSVDNQETQYF
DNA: TGTGCCAGCAGCGTGGACAACCAAGAGACCCAGTACTTC

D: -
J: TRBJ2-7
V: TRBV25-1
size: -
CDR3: CASSDKRYGYEQYF
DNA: TGTGCCAGCAGTGACAAGAGGTACGGCTACGAGCAGTACTTC

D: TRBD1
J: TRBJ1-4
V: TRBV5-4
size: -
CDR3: CASGTGGTGVNEKLFF
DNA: TGTGCCAGCGGGACAGGGGGCACCGGGGTAAATGAAAAACTGTTTTTT

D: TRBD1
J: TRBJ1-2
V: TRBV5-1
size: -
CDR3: CASSPDRGQNYGYTF
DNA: TGCGCCAGCAGCCCGGACAGGGGGCAAAACTATGGCTACACCTTC

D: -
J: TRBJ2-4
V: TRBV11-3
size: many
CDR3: CASSLEPRFENIQYF
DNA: TGTGCCAGCAGCTTAGAGCCCCGCTTTGAGAACATTCAGTACTTC

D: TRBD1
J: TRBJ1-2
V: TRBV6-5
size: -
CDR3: CASSRQGGANYGYTF
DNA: TGTGCCAGCAGCCGACAGGGAGGAGCTAACTATGGCTACACCTTC

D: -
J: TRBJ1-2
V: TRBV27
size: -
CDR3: CASSLSQTSYGYTF
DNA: TGTGCCAGCAGTTTATCGCAGACAAGCTATGGCTACACCTTC

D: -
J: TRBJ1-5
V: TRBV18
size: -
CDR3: CASSPDRNQPQHF
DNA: TGTGCCAGCTCACCAGACAGGAATCAGCCCCAGCATTTT

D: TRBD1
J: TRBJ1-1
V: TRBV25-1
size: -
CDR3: CASSLGGQGAHTEAFF
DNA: TGTGCCAGCAGTTTGGGCGGACAGGGGGCTCACACTGAAGCTTTCTTT